This TCR beta chain was documented in a study of control samples from healthy donors and cancer patients. Germline loops: CDR1 SEHNR, CDR2 FQNEAQ (reference sequence). The CDR3 extends over 16 amino acids. Trimming shortened V by 4 bases and J by 0 bases, and 15 bases separated the two germline ends. TCRdb keeps only in-frame clones here, not all; method: immunoSEQ multiplex PCR. The sample includes more than 95,000 clones, roughly 91% of them seen just once. The chain uses TRBV7-9 and TRBJ1-1; D may be TRBD1 (5 bases). The specimen sequenced was PBMCs. The clonotype was recovered from a man aged 60-69 years with lung cancer. CDR3 loop: CASSSKVQGMNTEAFF. CDR3 coding DNA: TGTGCCAGCAGCTCGAAAGTGCAGGGAATGAACACTGAAGCTTTCTTT.